Below, 10 T cell receptor beta chains from the same sample are listed, as sequenced in a study of T-cell reconstitution after alpha-beta-depleted transplantation in children. Broader study findings: A year had passed since transplant, and T-cell counts and diversity by then came mostly from newly produced T cells.

These TCRs are of unknown antigen specificity. Preparation of the TCRbeta library used unique molecular identifiers. MiXCR was run by TCRdb on the PCR reads, yielding one entry per CDR3 protein. The table records around 270,000 distinct CDR3 sequences, roughly 7.8% of them present only once. Specimen: peripheral blood, collected 360 days after TCRalphabeta/CD19-depleted stem cell transplant. Receptors were obtained from a female patient aged 2 to 10 who had a stem cell transplant for Fanconi anemia, so the T cells may come from the graft donor.

Many counts were recorded for this clonotype. The chain links TRBV29-1 to TRBJ2-2; 7 bases fit TRBD1. CDR1 is SQVTM and CDR2 is ANQGSEA in the germline V gene. The V segment lost 4 bases and the J segment 1 base; nucleotides outside the gene matches: 6. This CDR3 region has 15 residues. CDR3 in amino acids: CSVGPRTGNTGELFF. The CDR3 bases are TGCAGCGTTGGTCCCCGGACAGGGAACACCGGGGAGCTGTTTTTT.

This clonotype showed up just a few times. The chain joins TRBV3-1 to TRBJ2-3; D perhaps matches TRBD1 (5 bases). The V gene lost 4 bases and the J gene lost 4 bases, with 6 bases spanning the gap. From germline, CDR1 is LGHDT and CDR2 YNNKEL (reference sequence). This CDR3 region has 12 residues. CDR3 DNA sequence: TGTGCCAGCAGCCGGGGCCCAGATACGCAGTATTTT. Protein product: CASSRGPDTQYF.

As for this clonotype: One base away lies a much larger clone, so this may be a sequencing read error. J is TRBJ2-3 and V is TRBV12-3 or TRBV12-4, with 14 bases aligning to TRBD2. CDR3 size: 18 residues. Here the CDR3 reads CACSLAGTSGGSTDTQYF. The CDR3 bases are TGTGCCTGCAGTTTAGCCGGGACTAGCGGGGGAAGTACAGATACGCAGTATTTT.

The chain links TRBV6-1 to TRBJ1-6; 7 positions agree with TRBD1. The CDR3 consists of 14 residues. The V gene's germline CDR1 is MNHNS and CDR2 SASEGT. The V and J ends lost 4 bases and 5 bases, in that order; junction bases with no gene match: 2. CDR3 in DNA: TGTGCCAGCAGTGGGGACAGCCATAATTCACCCCTCCACTTT. Encoded protein: CASSGDSHNSPLHF.

The chain has TRBV3-1 and TRBJ2-3; 8 nucleotides line up with TRBD1. The V and J ends lost 3 bases and 7 bases, in that order; junction bases with no gene match: 6. Per germline, CDR1 LGHDT and CDR2 YNNKEL (reference sequence). This CDR3 spans 14 amino acids. CDR3 region: CASSHADRGNTQYF. DNA for the CDR3: TGTGCCAGCAGCCACGCAGACAGGGGAAATACGCAGTATTTT.

This clonotype was recorded a few times. The germline gene is not matched at one end of the junction; a read error may be the cause. The chain couples TRBV6-2 or TRBV6-3 to TRBJ1-2; no clear D. Per the germline V gene, CDR1 is MNHEY and CDR2 is SVGEGT. This CDR3 spans 12 amino acids. For the CDR3, the DNA is TGTGCCAGCAGAGGAGGTCCCGAACGGGGTTCCTTC. This codes for CASRGGPERGSF.

J is TRBJ1-3 and V is TRBV28; no firm D call. CDR1 is MDHEN and CDR2 is SYDVKM in the germline V gene. The CDR3 spans 16 residues. V lost 2 bases to trimming and J lost 4 bases, with 15 bases between them. CDR3 coding DNA: TGTGCCAGCAGTTTACGTGGGGATTTTTCCGGAAACACCATATATTTT. It is translated as CASSLRGDFSGNTIYF.

This chain joins TRBV14 and TRBJ2-1; perhaps TRBD2 as D (7 bases). CDR1 and CDR2 from the germline V gene are SGHDN and FVKESK. V was clipped by 2 bases and J by 6 bases, with 20 bases between them. CDR3 length: 17 residues. The CDR3 DNA follows: TGTGCCAGCAGCCAAAGCCCGGCGGGGGCGGGGCGCAATGAGCAGTTCTTC. Amino acid sequence: CASSQSPAGAGRNEQFF.

This clonotype was observed once. This may come from a read error, since a much larger clone is one base off. This chain connects TRBV28 to TRBJ2-5, with TRBD1 as a possible D gene (6 bases). The CDR3 spans 16 residues. The V gene's germline CDR1 is MDHEN and CDR2 SYDVKM. Trimming left V 3 bases short and J 5 bases short, with 19 bases between. The CDR3 DNA is TGTGCCAGCAGTTTGTTAAGCCAGGGACAAGGGGAGACCCAGTACTTC. This encodes CASSLLSQGQGETQYF.

Only a few counts were recorded for this clonotype. The chain combines TRBV6-1 with TRBJ2-1; the match to TRBD2 covers 9 bases. Per the germline V gene, CDR1 is MNHNS and CDR2 is SASEGT. V trimming: 8 bases; J trimming: 0 bases; junction bases outside the gene matches: 11. CDR3 length: 17 residues. CDR3 region: CASFRRGGPVSYNEQFF. Written as DNA, the CDR3 is TGTGCCAGCTTCAGGCGGGGGGGCCCCGTCTCCTACAATGAGCAGTTCTTC.